This T cell receptor (beta chain) was identified in a study of shared clonotypes between healthy human individuals. Here immunoSEQ multiplex PCR was the method, and the copy in TCRdb shows in-frame clones only, minus some. Here the sample spans hundreds of thousands of clones, approximately 80% being singletons. CDR1 is SEHNR and CDR2 is FQNEAQ in the germline V gene (reference sequence). The V segment lost 4 bases and the J segment 1 base; nucleotides outside the gene matches: 8. This CDR3 contains 18 residues. Caucasian adults residing in Nashville, Tennessee made up all the donors. This chain links TRBV7-9 with TRBJ2-5, with 14 bases aligning to TRBD2. Sample: PBMCs. This receptor was identified in a woman aged 40 to 49 in good health. Some clones in this sample may be carry-over from other donors' samples. CDR3 bases: TGTGCCAGCAGCTCTGGACTAGCGGGAGGCCTCTTCCAAGAGACCCAGTACTTC. Translating gives CASSSGLAGGLFQETQYF.